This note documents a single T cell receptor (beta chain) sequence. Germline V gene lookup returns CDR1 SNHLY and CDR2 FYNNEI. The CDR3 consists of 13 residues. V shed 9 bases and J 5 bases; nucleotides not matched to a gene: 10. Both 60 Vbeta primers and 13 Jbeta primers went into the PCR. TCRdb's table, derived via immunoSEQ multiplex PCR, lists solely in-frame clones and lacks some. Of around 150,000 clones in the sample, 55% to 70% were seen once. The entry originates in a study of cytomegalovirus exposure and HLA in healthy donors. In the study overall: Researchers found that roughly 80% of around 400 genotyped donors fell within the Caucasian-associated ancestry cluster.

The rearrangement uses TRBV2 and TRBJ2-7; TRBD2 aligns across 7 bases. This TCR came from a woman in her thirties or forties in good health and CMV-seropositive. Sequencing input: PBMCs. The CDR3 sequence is CASVLGGTHEQYF. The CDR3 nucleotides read TGTGCCAGTGTGCTGGGAGGGACCCACGAGCAGTACTTC.